The 24 T cell receptor beta chains below come from one sample, sequenced in a study of T-cell memory formation after mild COVID-19. TCRdb itself ran the 5' RACE reads through MiXCR, one entry per CDR3 protein. Here the sample spans 70,000 to 100,000 distinct CDR3 sequences, about 14% being singletons. The sample was PBMCs or a T cell subset sorted from them (not recorded which). These receptors all stem from a man aged 18 to 35 who had mild COVID-19 (a few samples of this study predate the infection). Cell type and time point are not known.

This clonotype was found a few times. CDR3 amino acids: CASSLGGLEQYV. DNA for the CDR3: TGTGCCAGCAGTTTAGGAGGGTTGGAGCAGTACGTC. The rearrangement uses TRBV28 and TRBJ2-7, with a possible D match to TRBD2 (6 bases). V was pared by 2 bases and J by 7 bases, with 9 bases between. Germline CDR1 is MDHEN and CDR2 is SYDVKM. The CDR3 contains 12 residues.

There are many counts of this clonotype. The rearrangement uses TRBV9 and TRBJ2-7, with a tentative D call TRBD2 (6 bases). Germline assignment: CDR1 SGDLS and CDR2 YYNGEE. V lost 4 bases to trimming and J lost 0 bases, with 17 bases between them. The CDR3 loop spans 16 amino acids. The chain's CDR3 is CASSTGGGLSSYEQYF. CDR3 coding DNA: TGTGCCAGCAGCACCGGGGGTGGACTAAGCTCCTACGAGCAGTACTTC.

V usage is TRBV4-1 and J usage is TRBJ2-2; 9 bases match TRBD1. V lost 5 bases to trimming and J lost 0 bases; unmatched junction nucleotides: 4. In germline, CDR1 is MGHRA, CDR2 YSYEKL. This CDR3 is 16 amino acids long. The CDR3: CASSSRTGANTGELFF. CDR3 DNA: TGCGCCAGCAGCTCTCGGACAGGGGCGAACACCGGGGAGCTGTTTTTT.

The table lists this clonotype with a few counts. The chain couples TRBV7-9 to TRBJ1-1; D possibly corresponds to TRBD1 (6 bases). The ends were cut back, 3 bases at V and 4 bases at J, with 15 bases in the middle. Germline V gives CDR1 SEHNR, CDR2 FQNEAQ (reference sequence). This CDR3 is built from 15 residues. CDR3 DNA: TGTGCCAGCAGCTTCCTTACAGGGTTAGGCACTGAAGCTTTCTTT. Its translation: CASSFLTGLGTEAFF.

This sequence joins TRBV7-8 and TRBJ2-5; the match to TRBD2 covers 12 bases. Per the germline V gene, CDR1 is SGHVS and CDR2 is FQNEAQ. This CDR3 region has 19 residues. J lost 4 bases, V lost 4 bases, and 16 bases had no gene match. The CDR3 is CASSSPRASGGALTETQYF. In DNA form, the CDR3 reads TGTGCCAGCAGCTCCCCTAGGGCTAGCGGGGGGGCATTAACAGAGACCCAGTACTTC.

The chain uses TRBV3-1 and TRBJ2-5; no clear D. The CDR3 runs 14 residues. Trimming took off 0 bases at V and 3 bases at J, with 8 bases between the two ends. The germline CDR1 and CDR2 sequences are LGHDT and YNNKEL (reference sequence). The CDR3 region is CASSQDGREETQYF. DNA of the CDR3: TGTGCCAGCAGCCAAGATGGACGGGAAGAGACCCAGTACTTC.

The CDR3 sequence is CASSLVSTGRGTDTQYF. CDR3 DNA sequence: TGTGCCAGCAGCTTAGTCTCGACAGGCAGAGGGACAGATACGCAGTATTTT. The J gene is TRBJ2-3, the V gene TRBV7-9; possible D gene TRBD1, 6 bases. The CDR3 has 17 residues. Trimming removed 1 base at V and 3 bases at J, with 17 bases between. In germline, CDR1 is SEHNR, CDR2 FQNEAQ (reference sequence).

A few counts support this clonotype. This chain connects TRBV12-3 or TRBV12-4 to TRBJ2-5; 9 bases are shared with TRBD2. The CDR3 has 15 amino acids. With 1 base clipped from V and 7 bases from J, the junction kept 7 bases outside the gene matches. In DNA form, the CDR3 reads TGTGCCAGCAGTTTAGTAGCGGGGGTCGACGGGACCCAGTACTTC. The encoded protein is CASSLVAGVDGTQYF.

The chain's CDR3 is CAIRGSTAYEQYF. The CDR3 DNA follows: TGTGCCATCAGGGGCTCGACGGCCTACGAGCAGTACTTC. The rearrangement links TRBV10-3 to TRBJ2-7; D is unresolved. CDR3 length: 13 residues. Germline CDR1 is ENHRY and CDR2 is SYGVKD. The V end lost 6 bases, the J end lost 2 bases, and 11 bases lay between the germline ends.

This clonotype was detected only a few times. The rearrangement uses TRBV5-5 and TRBJ1-3; D gene uncertain. The CDR3 is 13 amino acids. Trimming removed 1 base at V and 4 bases at J, with 6 bases between. Germline-derived CDR1 and CDR2 are SGHKS and YYEKEE (reference sequence). This CDR3 is CASSLYNGNTIYF. The CDR3 bases are TGTGCCAGCAGCTTGTATAACGGAAACACCATATATTTT.

The table lists this clonotype with a few counts. V gene TRBV7-9 combines with J gene TRBJ2-3; perhaps TRBD2 as D (5 bases). The CDR3 runs to 15 residues. V was trimmed by 8 bases and J by 2 bases, leaving 17 bases between them. Per the germline V gene, CDR1 is SEHNR and CDR2 is FQNEAQ (reference sequence). CDR3 loop: CASGESGINTDTQYF. CDR3 in DNA: TGTGCCAGCGGGGAGAGTGGCATTAACACAGATACGCAGTATTTT.

The CDR3 loop is CASSQPGAVATDTQYF. CDR3 nucleotide sequence: TGCGCCAGCAGCCAGCCAGGGGCGGTAGCGACAGATACGCAGTATTTT. This rearrangement joins TRBV4-3 to TRBJ2-3; possible D gene TRBD1, 6 bases. CDR1 and CDR2 from the germline V gene are LGHNA and YSLEER. Trimming cost V 3 bases and J 3 bases, with 16 bases left between them. The CDR3 loop spans 16 amino acids.

The gene calls are TRBV6-2 or TRBV6-3 and TRBJ2-5; TRBD1 might be the D (6 bases). Trimming pared 4 bases from V and 5 bases from J, leaving 14 bases between. The CDR3 extends over 14 amino acids. The germline V gene encodes CDR1 MNHEY and CDR2 SVGEGT. The CDR3 loop reads CASSSNRVPETQYF. The CDR3 region has the DNA TGTGCCAGCAGTTCCAACAGGGTGCCGGAGACCCAGTACTTC.

This clonotype was seen a few times. The chain carries TRBV7-9 and TRBJ2-2, with D possibly matching TRBD1 (6 bases). This CDR3 region has 17 residues. Germline V lookup: CDR1 SEHNR, CDR2 FQNEAQ (reference sequence). V lost 5 bases and J 0 bases, leaving 16 bases between the germline ends. The CDR3 bases are TGTGCCAGCAGCCAATCTTCCGGGACACCGAACACCGGGGAGCTGTTTTTT. Translating it yields CASSQSSGTPNTGELFF. The whole variable domain, filled in from reference TRBV7-9 and TRBJ2-2, reads DTGVSQNPRHKITKRGQNVTFRCDPISEHNRLYWYRQTLGQGPEFLTYFQNEAQLEKSRLLSDRFSAERPKGSFSTLEIQRTEQGDSAMYLCASSQSSGTPNTGELFFGEGSRLTVL.

The chain carries TRBV5-4 and TRBJ2-4; D is ambiguous. The ends were cut back, 4 bases at V and 8 bases at J, with 16 bases in the middle. The CDR3 has 14 residues. Looked up from germline, CDR1 is SGHNT and CDR2 is YYREEE (reference sequence). The CDR3 coding sequence is TGTGCCAGCAGCCCGGATTTATTTGCGGACATTCAGTACTTC. It codes for CASSPDLFADIQYF.

This clonotype came up a few times. The genes are TRBV7-8 and TRBJ2-1, with 10 bases fitting TRBD2. There are 16 residues in the CDR3. Germline CDR1 reads SGHVS; CDR2 reads FQNEAQ. V lost 5 bases and J lost 9; bases outside the gene matches: 13. CDR3 sequence: CASSNSGGPTGVEQFF. The CDR3 coding sequence is TGTGCCAGCAGCAATAGCGGGGGGCCCACGGGGGTTGAGCAGTTCTTC.

The rearrangement links TRBV6-5 to TRBJ2-3, with D possibly matching TRBD2 (5 bases). The CDR3 spans 13 residues. Trimming took off 2 bases at V and 6 bases at J, with 9 bases between the two ends. The germline gives CDR1 MNHEY, CDR2 SVGAGI. The CDR3 reads CASSYGEWDTQYF. For the CDR3, the DNA is TGTGCCAGCAGTTACGGGGAGTGGGATACGCAGTATTTT.

The chain has TRBV4-1 and TRBJ1-6, with a tentative D call TRBD1 (6 bases). Germline V lookup: CDR1 MGHRA, CDR2 YSYEKL. V was pared by 2 bases and J by 13 bases, with 12 bases between. CDR3 size: 13 residues. CDR3 loop: CASSQSTGMPLHF. The CDR3 DNA sequence: TGCGCCAGCAGCCAATCTACAGGGATGCCCCTCCACTTT.

The table lists this clonotype with a few counts. J is TRBJ2-5 and V is TRBV4-3; the match to TRBD1 covers 9 bases. The CDR3 has 14 residues. J lost 2 bases, V lost 3 bases, and 1 base had no gene match. The germline V gene has CDR1 LGHNA and CDR2 YSLEER. CDR3 DNA: TGCGCCAGCAGCCATGGGACAGGGCAAGAGACCCAGTACTTC. Translated: CASSHGTGQETQYF.

This clonotype was found many times. The chain employs TRBV12-3 or TRBV12-4 and TRBJ2-3; D is ambiguous. V lost 5 bases and J lost 8, with 11 bases in between. The CDR3 is 12 amino acids. CDR3 amino acids: CASSRLIGTQYF. For the CDR3, the DNA is TGTGCCAGCAGTCGACTGATAGGTACGCAGTATTTT.

This clonotype appeared a few times. V is TRBV7-6 and J is TRBJ2-3; no reliable D call. V lost 1 base, J lost 0 bases, and 8 bases lay in between. The CDR3 is 15 amino acids. Germline V gene data show CDR1 as SGHVS and CDR2 as FNYEAQ. The CDR3 spells CASSLVAASTDTQYF. CDR3 nucleotides: TGTGCCAGCAGCTTAGTCGCGGCTAGCACAGATACGCAGTATTTT.

The J gene is TRBJ2-7, the V gene TRBV5-1; a weak D match, TRBD2 (5 bases). Germline V gene sequence: CDR1 SGHRS, CDR2 YFSETQ. The V end lost 4 bases, the J end lost 3 bases, and 11 bases lay between the germline ends. The CDR3 length is 13 residues. The CDR3: CASSPGSDYEQYF. The DNA of the CDR3 is TGCGCCAGCAGCCCGGGGTCAGACTACGAGCAGTACTTC. Full variable domain (rest looked up from reference TRBV5-1 and TRBJ2-7): KAGVTQTPRYLIKTRGQQVTLSCSPISGHRSVSWYQQTPGQGLQFLFEYFSETQRNKGNFPGRFSGRQFSNSRSEMNVSTLELGDSALYLCASSPGSDYEQYFGPGTRLTVT.

The chain employs TRBV13 and TRBJ2-7, with no clear D. Looked up from germline, CDR1 is PRHDT and CDR2 is FYEKMQ (reference sequence). The CDR3 has 14 amino acids. The V end lost 1 base, the J end lost 0 bases, and 7 bases lay between the germline ends. The CDR3 loop reads CASSLAPVSYEQYF. CDR3 sequence (DNA): TGTGCCAGCAGCTTAGCCCCAGTCTCCTACGAGCAGTACTTC.

This clonotype has only a few counts. The gene calls are TRBV20-1 and TRBJ2-1, with D uncertain. CDR3 size: 15 residues. Germline loops: CDR1 DFQATT, CDR2 SNEGSKA (reference sequence). The V and J ends lost 0 bases and 0 bases respectively, with 9 bases between them. DNA for the CDR3: TGCAGTGCTAGAGACCTAACTCGCTCCTACAATGAGCAGTTCTTC. It yields the protein CSARDLTRSYNEQFF.